This TCR beta chain was profiled in a study of T-cell memory formation after mild COVID-19. Findings of the study overall: Those CD4+ clones that contracted were mainly in CM and EM (CD8+ ones in EMRA). Some SARS-CoV-2-responding clones were already detected in memory before infection. Day 15 to 85 contractors were CD4/CD8 balanced; later expanders leaned CD4+.

The germline V gene has CDR1 SGHDT and CDR2 YYEEEE. Trimming pared 4 bases from V and 6 bases from J, leaving 11 bases between. The CDR3 totals 14 residues. As for this clonotype: Its antigen is undetermined.

Using constant-segment primers, 5'RACE produced TCR alpha and TCR beta cDNA libraries carrying sample barcodes and UMIs. TCRdb reanalysed the 5' RACE reads using MiXCR and keeps one entry per CDR3 protein. The table has about 170,000 distinct CDR3 sequences, 10% to 15% seen once. Sequenced: PBMCs or a T cell subset sorted from them (not recorded which). This clonotype was obtained from a man aged 18 to 29 who had mild COVID-19 (a few samples of this study predate the infection). Cell type and time point are not known. The chain links TRBV5-6 to TRBJ1-6, with D maybe TRBD1 (5 bases). The CDR3 sequence is CASSPGPTNSPLHF. The CDR3 DNA is TGTGCCAGCAGCCCGGGACCGACTAATTCACCCCTCCACTTT.